A single sample gave rise to the 23 T cell receptor beta chains below, sequenced in a study of shared clonotypes between healthy human individuals. Generated by immunoSEQ multiplex PCR, the TCRdb table keeps only in-frame clones and is missing some. The table lists fewer than 800,000 clones, just over 90% of them singletons. The naive CD8 subset, CD45RO-negative cells positively selected for CCR7, excluded terminally differentiated effector memory CD45RA+ cells. The sequencing input was naive CD8+ T cells sorted from blood. These receptor sequences come from a man between 25 and 39 years old in good health.

This chain links TRBV4-2 with TRBJ1-2; D is uncertain. V was pared by 0 bases and J by 4 bases, with 12 bases between. The CDR3 spans 15 residues. Germline assignment: CDR1 LGHNA and CDR2 YNFKEQ. The CDR3 sequence is CASSQDRSVGYGYTF. Written as DNA, the CDR3 is TGTGCCAGCAGCCAAGATCGTAGTGTGGGCTATGGCTACACCTTC.

The genes are TRBV7-8 and TRBJ2-6, with 10 bases matching TRBD2. This CDR3 is built from 18 residues. The V gene end was trimmed by 4 bases and the J gene end by 2 bases; junction bases not matched to a gene: 8. Germline V CDR1 and CDR2: SGHVS, FQNEAQ. DNA for the CDR3: TGTGCCAGCAGCTCCCTAGCGGGAGCGGCGACTGGGGCCAACGTCCTGACTTTC. Translation gives CASSSLAGAATGANVLTF. Filled out from reference TRBV7-8 and TRBJ2-6, the complete variable domain reads GAGVSQSPRYKVAKRGQDVALRCDPISGHVSLFWYQQALGQGPEFLTYFQNEAQLDKSGLPSDRFFAERPEGSVSTLKIQRTQQEDSAVYLCASSSLAGAATGANVLTFGAGSRLTVL.

A word on this clone: This sample includes further DNA sequences coding for the same CDR3. The chain is built from TRBV7-2 and TRBJ2-3; D ambiguous. The germline V gene encodes CDR1 SGHTA and CDR2 FQGNSA. Trimming removed 1 base from V and 6 bases from J, with 8 bases in between. The CDR3 extends over 13 amino acids. DNA for the CDR3: TGTGCCAGCAGCTTAGTGACCTCGGATACGCAGTATTTT. It specifies CASSLVTSDTQYF.

This clone was counted between two and nine times. The CDR3 DNA reads as TGTGCCAGCAGCTGGACTACCGAAAAACTGTTTTTT. It yields the protein CASSWTTEKLFF. The chain has TRBV7-9 and TRBJ1-4; D remains unclear. Germline V CDR1 and CDR2: SEHNR, FQNEAQ (reference sequence). The V and J ends lost 4 bases and 8 bases respectively, with 8 bases between them. The length of the CDR3 is 12 residues.

The CDR3 reads CASSLPLGEQFF. CDR3 bases: TGTGCCAGCAGTTTGCCTTTGGGAGAGCAGTTCTTC. The gene calls are TRBV27 and TRBJ2-1; unclear D gene. V lost 3 bases and J lost 10, with 10 bases in between. The CDR3 runs to 12 residues. Germline V gives CDR1 MNHEY, CDR2 SMNVEV (reference sequence).

The chain links TRBV27 to TRBJ2-3; D gene unclear. Germline CDR1 reads MNHEY; CDR2 reads SMNVEV (reference sequence). This CDR3 is built from 15 residues. Between the trimmed V and J ends, which lost 6 bases and 4 bases, there was a span of 17 bases. CDR3: CASSSYIHWPDTQYF. For the CDR3, the DNA is TGTGCCAGCAGCTCCTACATCCACTGGCCAGATACGCAGTATTTT.

This clone was detected once. The chain combines TRBV9 with TRBJ1-3, with a weak D call TRBD1 (5 bases). Deletions cut 0 bases from V and 4 bases from J, with 17 bases between. This CDR3 is 17 amino acids long. CDR1 is SGDLS, CDR2 YYNGEE, per germline. CDR3 sequence reads: CASSVDSGPFGGNTIYF. The DNA of the CDR3 is TGTGCCAGCAGCGTAGACTCAGGGCCATTCGGGGGAAACACCATATATTTT.

V is TRBV15 and J is TRBJ1-1; D not certain. Germline CDR1 is LNHNV and CDR2 is YYDKDF (reference sequence). Trimming removed 0 bases from V and 0 bases from J, with 8 bases in between. This CDR3 contains 15 residues. The CDR3 loop is CATSRDDNMNTEAFF. The CDR3 DNA follows: TGTGCCACCAGCAGAGATGACAACATGAACACTGAAGCTTTCTTT.

The rearrangement uses TRBV27 and TRBJ2-5; perhaps TRBD2 as D (6 bases). Germline CDR1 and CDR2: MNHEY and SMNVEV (reference sequence). Trimming took 4 bases from V and 0 from J, leaving 6 bases between them. The CDR3 contains 13 residues. This CDR3 reads CASSWGDQETQYF. The CDR3 DNA reads TGTGCCAGCAGTTGGGGGGACCAAGAGACCCAGTACTTC.

The V call is TRBV11-2, the J call TRBJ2-2; D is ambiguous. The V end was cut by 2 bases, the J end by 2 bases, with 6 bases between. The germline V gene encodes CDR1 SGHAT and CDR2 FQNNGV. The length of the CDR3 is 14 residues. In DNA, the CDR3 is TGTGCCAGCAGCTTACTCCTAAACACCGGGGAGCTGTTTTTT. It yields the protein CASSLLLNTGELFF.

The V and J genes are TRBV7-3 and TRBJ1-1; D is ambiguous. Germline CDR1 and CDR2: SGHTA and FQGTGA. Between the trimmed V and J ends, which lost 1 base and 4 bases, there was a span of 10 bases. There are 14 residues in the CDR3. The CDR3 DNA is TGTGCCAGCAGCTTAAGTTCAACTCCCACTGAAGCTTTCTTT. This translates into CASSLSSTPTEAFF. Complete variable domain (other parts from reference TRBV7-3 and TRBJ1-1): GAGVSQTPSNKVTEKGKYVELRCDPISGHTALYWYRQSLGQGPEFLIYFQGTGAADDSGLPNDRFFAVRPEGSVSTLKIQRTERGDSAVYLCASSLSSTPTEAFFGQGTRLTVV.

V gene TRBV7-9 combines with J gene TRBJ2-3; D ambiguous. The CDR3 contains 13 residues. Germline CDR1 SEHNR, CDR2 FQNEAQ (reference sequence). V lost 5 bases to trimming and J lost 2 bases, with 8 bases between them. CDR3 region: CASSLRDTDTQYF. The CDR3, as DNA: TGTGCCAGCAGCCTGCGCGACACAGATACGCAGTATTTT. The full variable domain, with the rest looked up from reference TRBV7-9 and TRBJ2-3, is DTGVSQNPRHKITKRGQNVTFRCDPISEHNRLYWYRQTLGQGPEFLTYFQNEAQLEKSRLLSDRFSAERPKGSFSTLEIQRTEQGDSAMYLCASSLRDTDTQYFGPGTRLTVL.

The chain carries TRBV5-4 and TRBJ1-1, with D tentatively TRBD1 (6 bases). This CDR3 has 15 amino acids. Trimming stripped 2 bases from V and 3 bases from J, with 14 bases between. Germline V gene sequence: CDR1 SGHNT, CDR2 YYREEE (reference sequence). The CDR3 DNA reads TGTGCCAGCAGCTTCTCGGGGGGGCCCCACACTGAAGCTTTCTTT. Translated, it gives CASSFSGGPHTEAFF.

The chain uses TRBV27 and TRBJ2-7, with TRBD2 matching over 9 bases. This CDR3 comprises 16 residues. Germline loops: CDR1 MNHEY, CDR2 SMNVEV (reference sequence). V shed 5 bases, J shed 3 bases, and the junction held 11 bases outside the gene matches. The CDR3 loop is CASSPHVAGDFYEQYF. CDR3 in DNA: TGTGCCAGCAGTCCTCACGTAGCGGGAGATTTCTACGAGCAGTACTTC.

This clone showed up just once. The chain uses TRBV7-8 and TRBJ2-1, with D unresolved. CDR3 length: 14 amino acids. Trimming removed 6 bases at V and 1 base at J, with 10 bases between. CDR1 SGHVS and CDR2 FQNEAQ come from the germline V gene. Written as DNA, the CDR3 is TGTGCCAGCAGAGTGCTGAGTTCCTACAATGAGCAGTTCTTC. Protein: CASRVLSSYNEQFF.

The J gene is TRBJ2-7, the V gene TRBV27, with 7 bases identical to TRBD2. Looked up from germline, CDR1 is MNHEY and CDR2 is SMNVEV (reference sequence). This CDR3 has 14 residues. Germline trimming cut 6 bases from V and 2 bases from J; bases unmatched to any gene: 7. The DNA of the CDR3 is TGTGCCAGCAGCCCCGGACTAGGGGCCTACGAGCAGTACTTC. Protein: CASSPGLGAYEQYF.

The chain couples TRBV10-2 to TRBJ1-2; 7 bases are shared with TRBD1. Germline loops: CDR1 WSHSY, CDR2 SAAADI. With V trimmed by 5 bases and J by 0 bases, 6 bases remained unmatched. The CDR3 loop spans 15 amino acids. This chain's CDR3 is CASSQDRQANYGYTF. Written as DNA, the CDR3 is TGCGCCAGCAGTCAGGACAGGCAAGCTAACTATGGCTACACCTTC.

V and J are TRBV30 and TRBJ1-2; D is perhaps TRBD1 (5 bases). Trimming left V 0 bases short and J 13 bases short, with 12 bases between. The CDR3 has 11 residues. Germline loops: CDR1 GTSNPN, CDR2 SVGIG (reference sequence). CDR3 amino acids: CAWSVLDSTTF. For the CDR3, the DNA is TGTGCCTGGAGTGTACTCGACAGCACCACCTTC.

The gene calls are TRBV27 and TRBJ1-2; 8 nucleotides agree with TRBD1. This CDR3 is built from 14 residues. Germline loops: CDR1 MNHEY, CDR2 SMNVEV (reference sequence). Trimming took 6 bases from V and 4 from J; bases not matched to a gene: 7. DNA for the CDR3: TGTGCCAGCAGCGGGACAGGATCACTCTATGGCTACACCTTC. Amino acids: CASSGTGSLYGYTF.

This clone was recorded once. V and J are TRBV27 and TRBJ2-1, with D unclear. The CDR3 is 15 amino acids. Trimming shortened V by 1 base and J by 0 bases, and 7 bases separated the two germline ends. CDR1 and CDR2 from the germline V gene are MNHEY and SMNVEV (reference sequence). The CDR3 DNA reads TGTGCCAGCAGTTTATTACAGAACTCCTACAATGAGCAGTTCTTC. Protein product: CASSLLQNSYNEQFF.

The genes are TRBV27 and TRBJ1-1; 9 nucleotides align to TRBD1. Germline V CDR1 and CDR2: MNHEY, SMNVEV (reference sequence). This CDR3 comprises 14 residues. The V and J ends lost 4 bases and 4 bases, in that order; junction bases with no gene match: 4. CDR3 DNA sequence: TGTGCCAGCAGTTACACAGGGGGCTTCACTGAAGCTTTCTTT. Translated, it gives CASSYTGGFTEAFF.

This sequence joins TRBV5-6 and TRBJ2-1, with TRBD2 matching over 10 bases. The CDR3 contains 16 residues. V trimming: 1 base; J trimming: 15 bases; junction bases outside the gene matches: 16. In germline, CDR1 is SGHDT, CDR2 YYEEEE. DNA for the CDR3: TGTGCCAGCAGCTTGAACGTGGGACTAGCGCCCCCAACCGCGTTCTTC. Amino acids: CASSLNVGLAPPTAFF.

The chain couples TRBV25-1 to TRBJ1-3, with unresolved D. The CDR3 contains 14 residues. V lost 3 bases to trimming and J lost 8 bases, with 14 bases between them. In germline, CDR1 is MGHDK, CDR2 SYGVNS. The CDR3 spells CASSDLGLADTIYF. The CDR3 nucleotides are TGTGCCAGCAGTGACTTAGGACTTGCGGACACCATATATTTT.